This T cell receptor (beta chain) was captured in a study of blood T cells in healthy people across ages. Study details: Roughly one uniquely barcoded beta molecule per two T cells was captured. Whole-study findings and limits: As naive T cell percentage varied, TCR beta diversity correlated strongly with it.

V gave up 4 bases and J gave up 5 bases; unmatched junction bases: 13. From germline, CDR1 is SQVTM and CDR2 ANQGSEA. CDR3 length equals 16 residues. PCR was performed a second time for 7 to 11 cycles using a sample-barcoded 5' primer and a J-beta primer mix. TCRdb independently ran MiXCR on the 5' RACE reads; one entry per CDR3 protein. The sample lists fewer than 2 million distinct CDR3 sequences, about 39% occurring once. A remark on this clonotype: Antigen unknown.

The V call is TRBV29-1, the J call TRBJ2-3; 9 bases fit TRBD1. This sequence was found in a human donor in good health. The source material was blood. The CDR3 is CSVGRTGEIKGDTQYF. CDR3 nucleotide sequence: TGCAGCGTTGGACGGACAGGGGAAATTAAGGGAGATACGCAGTATTTT.